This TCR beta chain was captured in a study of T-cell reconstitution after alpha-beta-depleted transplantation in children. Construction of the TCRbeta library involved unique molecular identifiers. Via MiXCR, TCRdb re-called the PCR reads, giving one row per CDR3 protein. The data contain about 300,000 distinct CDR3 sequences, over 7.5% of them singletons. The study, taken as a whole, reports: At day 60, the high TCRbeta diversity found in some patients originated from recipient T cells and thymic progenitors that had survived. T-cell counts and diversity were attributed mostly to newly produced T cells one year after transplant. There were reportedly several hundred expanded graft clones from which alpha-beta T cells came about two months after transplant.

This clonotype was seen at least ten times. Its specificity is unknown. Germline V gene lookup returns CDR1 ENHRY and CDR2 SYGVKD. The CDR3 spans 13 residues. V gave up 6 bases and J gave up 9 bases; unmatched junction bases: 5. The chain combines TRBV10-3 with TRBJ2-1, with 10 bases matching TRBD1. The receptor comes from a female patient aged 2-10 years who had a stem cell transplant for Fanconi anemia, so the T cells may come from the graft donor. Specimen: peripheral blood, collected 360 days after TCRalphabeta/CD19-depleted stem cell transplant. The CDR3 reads CAISPGQGREQFF. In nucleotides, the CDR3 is TGTGCCATCAGCCCGGGACAGGGGCGTGAGCAGTTCTTC.